Below, 21 T cell receptor beta chains from the same sample are listed, as sequenced in a study of molecular identifiers for immune sequencing clone quantification. Via MiXCR, TCRdb re-called the PCR reads, giving one row per CDR3 protein. This sample carries approximately 590,000 distinct CDR3 sequences, less than 30% of them seen once, and the ten largest clones take about 0.84%. Sequencing input: naive CD8+ T cells from blood, with Jurkat cell RNA spiked in. As for subset: FACS-sorted CD8+CD4-CCR7+CD45RA+ naive T cells. The receptors originated from a human donor in good health. Some libraries in this study had Jurkat cell RNA spiked in.

CDR3 in DNA: TGTGCCAGCAGCGACTACAGTTACGAGCAGTACTTC. Translated, it gives CASSDYSYEQYF. This chain joins TRBV11-2 and TRBJ2-7; D perhaps matches TRBD2 (5 bases). V gave up 5 bases and J gave up 4 bases, with 9 bases separating them. The CDR3 consists of 12 residues. Germline CDR1 is SGHAT and CDR2 is FQNNGV.

This clonotype was counted only a few times. The junction does not match germline at one end; this may be a read error. V is TRBV6-5 and J is TRBJ2-1, with 7 bases lining up with TRBD2. The CDR3 loop spans 17 amino acids. CDR1 and CDR2 (germline): MNHEY, SVGAGI. The CDR3, as DNA: TGTGCCAACAGTTACTCACTTATTGGGACTACGGCCGATGAGCAGTTCTTC. Its protein product is CANSYSLIGTTADEQFF.

This clonotype was seen repeatedly, ten times or more. The CDR3 here is CASSYQYSYEQYF. Here the CDR3 DNA reads TGTGCCAGCAGTTACCAGTACTCCTACGAGCAGTACTTC. The rearrangement uses TRBV6-5 and TRBJ2-7; D gene unclear. The ends were cut back, 2 bases at V and 0 bases at J, with 5 bases in the middle. This CDR3 region has 13 residues. CDR1 is MNHEY, CDR2 SVGAGI, per germline.

This clonotype was seen only a few times. The CDR3 loop reads CASRTPPRTGRANTGELFF. Here the CDR3 DNA reads TGTGCCAGCAGAACACCACCTAGGACAGGCCGAGCGAACACCGGGGAGCTGTTTTTT. The rearrangement uses TRBV28 and TRBJ2-2; 7 nucleotides align to TRBD1. V trimming: 6 bases; J trimming: 0 bases; junction bases outside the gene matches: 16. CDR3 length: 19 amino acids. Germline V gene lookup returns CDR1 MDHEN and CDR2 SYDVKM.

This clonotype showed up just once. A much larger clone lies a single base off, so this may be a read error. This chain joins TRBV27 and TRBJ2-7; 7 bases are shared with TRBD2. The germline V gene has CDR1 MNHEY and CDR2 SMNVEV (reference sequence). The CDR3 extends over 14 amino acids. CDR3 in DNA: TGTACCAGCAGTTTCCTAGCGGTGTCCTACGAGCAGTACTTC. Translation: CTSSFLAVSYEQYF.

CDR3 DNA sequence: TGTGCCACCAGTGACCCTTACGGGACAGCCCCCTACGAGCAGTACTTC. Translating it yields CATSDPYGTAPYEQYF. J is TRBJ2-7 and V is TRBV24-1, with TRBD1 matching 7 bases. The CDR3 spans 16 residues. V shed 4 bases, J shed 2 bases, and the junction held 10 bases outside the gene matches. The germline gives CDR1 KGHDR, CDR2 SFDVKD.

In this sample, this clonotype turned up a few times. This chain joins TRBV19 and TRBJ1-1; no clear D. The CDR3 covers 15 residues. The V end was cut by 1 base, the J end by 2 bases, with 11 bases between. From germline, CDR1 is LNHDA and CDR2 SQIVND (reference sequence). The CDR3 loop is CASSIGFGLNTEAFF. The CDR3 region has the DNA TGTGCCAGTAGTATAGGATTCGGCCTAAACACTGAAGCTTTCTTT.

This CDR3 is CASSQFVDRVWSNQPQHF. CDR3 DNA sequence: TGCGCCAGCAGTCAATTCGTGGACAGGGTATGGAGCAATCAGCCCCAGCATTTT. J is TRBJ1-5 and V is TRBV23-1, with 8 bases that match TRBD1. TRBV23-1 is marked as an open reading frame, function uncertain. This CDR3 is 18 amino acids long. Losses at the gene ends were 1 base for V and 1 base for J; bases not matched to a gene: 9.

As for this clonotype: A much bigger clone sits one base away, suggesting this may be a read error. The chain links TRBV6-5 to TRBJ2-3; 8 positions agree with TRBD2. V gave up 4 bases and J gave up 5 bases; unmatched junction bases: 17. The germline CDR1 and CDR2 sequences are MNHEY and SVGAGI. The CDR3 has 18 residues. The CDR3, as DNA: TGTGCCAGCAGTTCCCCAAAGGGACTAGTGGGAGTAGAAGATACGCAGTATTTT. Its translation is CASSSPKGLVGVEDTQYF.

This sequence joins TRBV12-3 or TRBV12-4 and TRBJ2-5; 9 bases map to TRBD2. The CDR3 runs to 16 residues. V lost 3 bases and J lost 1; bases outside the gene matches: 6. The CDR3 coding sequence is TGTGCCAGCAGTTTGCGGGGGGGGAGGTCCCAAGAGACCCAGTACTTC. It yields the protein CASSLRGGRSQETQYF.

This clonotype was seen only a few times. The rearrangement links TRBV2 to TRBJ2-1; maybe TRBD1 (6 bases). V was shortened by 10 bases and J by 4 bases, with 17 bases between the two germline ends. This CDR3 region has 14 residues. The germline V gene encodes CDR1 SNHLY and CDR2 FYNNEI. CDR3 DNA sequence: TGTGCCAAATCAAAGGGGGATTCGTACAATGAGCAGTTCTTC. Residues: CAKSKGDSYNEQFF.

The V and J genes are TRBV12-5 and TRBJ1-2; TRBD1 aligns across 7 bases. The CDR3 has 16 amino acids. Per germline, CDR1 LGHNT and CDR2 FRNRAP. Trimming at V came to 2 bases and at J to 2 bases, leaving 8 bases not matched to a gene. The DNA of the CDR3 is TGTGCTAGTGGTTTGCCTCCGGGACAGAGCAACTATGGCTACACCTTC. Residues: CASGLPPGQSNYGYTF.

To note about this clonotype: This could be a read error, since a much larger clone is one nucleotide away. The chain employs TRBV4-1 and TRBJ2-7; 10 bases agree with TRBD2. CDR3 length: 15 amino acids. Trimming removed 1 base from V and 3 bases from J; junction bases left unmatched: 3. Germline assignment: CDR1 MGHRA and CDR2 YSYEKL. The CDR3 coding sequence is TGCGCCAGCAGCCAAGTAGCGGGGGGAATCTACGAGCAGTACTTC. It encodes CASSQVAGGIYEQYF.

Concerning this clonotype itself: A much larger clone sits a single nucleotide away, making a read error possible. The chain links TRBV6-5 to TRBJ1-1; 7 positions agree with TRBD1. Germline values: CDR1 MNHEY, CDR2 SVGAGI. This CDR3 region has 19 residues. Trimming at V came to 6 bases and at J to 3 bases, leaving 22 bases not matched to a gene. The CDR3 DNA reads as TGTGCCAGCAGCCCACAGGGGCCCTCCGACAGCAGAGCGCACACTGAAGCTTTCTTT. Residues: CASSPQGPSDSRAHTEAFF.

This clonotype was found many times. The chain has TRBV5-1 and TRBJ2-3; 8 nucleotides match TRBD2. V gave up 1 base and J gave up 2 bases; unmatched junction bases: 6. The CDR3 spans 16 residues. Germline CDR1 and CDR2: SGHRS and YFSETQ. In DNA form, the CDR3 reads TGCGCCAGCAGCTTGAGTAGCGGGGTGTACACAGATACGCAGTATTTT. The encoded protein is CASSLSSGVYTDTQYF. The whole variable domain, remainder taken from reference TRBV5-1 and TRBJ2-3, is KAGVTQTPRYLIKTRGQQVTLSCSPISGHRSVSWYQQTPGQGLQFLFEYFSETQRNKGNFPGRFSGRQFSNSRSEMNVSTLELGDSALYLCASSLSSGVYTDTQYFGPGTRLTVL.

This clonotype was seen more than once but under ten times. CDR3 nucleotides: TGTGCCAGCAGCTTGGGACAGGGCTCTGTGAACACCATATATTTT. Translating it yields CASSLGQGSVNTIYF. The V and J genes are TRBV11-1 and TRBJ1-3; TRBD1 matches at 9 bases. The CDR3 loop spans 15 amino acids. In germline, CDR1 is SGHAT, CDR2 FQDESV (reference sequence). Trimming took 3 bases from V and 7 from J; bases not matched to a gene: 7.

This chain links TRBV3-1 with TRBJ2-7; D assignment may be TRBD1 or TRBD2 (6 bases each). CDR3 length equals 16 residues. Germline V gene sequence: CDR1 LGHDT, CDR2 YNNKEL (reference sequence). Trimming removed 0 bases at V and 3 bases at J, with 15 bases between. The chain's CDR3 is CASSQDSPGGIYEQYF. The CDR3, as DNA: TGTGCCAGCAGCCAAGATTCACCCGGGGGCATCTACGAGCAGTACTTC.

A remark on this clonotype: This could be a read error, since a much larger clone is one nucleotide away. Since the CDR3 does not end with the conserved phenylalanine or tryptophan, this likely comes from a read error. The CDR3 region is CASSLGRGGDTDTQYS. Here the CDR3 DNA reads TGCGCCAGCAGCTTGGGGCGAGGGGGCGACACAGATACGCAGTATTCT. The chain couples TRBV5-1 to TRBJ2-3, with TRBD1 matching 7 bases. The CDR3 has 16 amino acids. Looked up from germline, CDR1 is SGHRS and CDR2 is YFSETQ. Losses at the gene ends were 0 bases for V and 2 bases for J; bases not matched to a gene: 6.

Remarks on this clonotype: One junction end disagrees with the germline gene, perhaps due to a read error. The chain employs TRBV5-3 and TRBJ2-7, with D tentatively TRBD2 (5 bases). TRBV5-3 is treated as an ORF (open reading frame) with a function not yet certain. The CDR3 consists of 14 residues. CDR3 coding DNA: TGTGCCAGCAGCTTGGGAGTGTACCTACGAGTGCAGTACTTC. This translates into CASSLGVYLRVQYF.

This clonotype was picked up a small number of times. The CDR3 end shows no conserved phenylalanine or tryptophan, and so a read error is likely. This chain links TRBV20-1 with TRBJ1-1; D is ambiguous. Germline V gives CDR1 DFQATT, CDR2 SNEGSKA (reference sequence). Trimming removed 0 bases at V and 5 bases at J, with 13 bases between. The CDR3 runs to 14 residues. CDR3 residues: CSARDRVGGTEAFV. The CDR3 coding sequence is TGCAGTGCTAGAGATCGAGTGGGAGGGACTGAAGCTTTCGTT.

In this sample, this clonotype turned up many times. The rearrangement uses TRBV6-4 and TRBJ1-5; D gene ambiguous. Trimming cost V 0 bases and J 0 bases, with 9 bases left between them. The CDR3 has 16 amino acids. Germline loops: CDR1 MRHNA, CDR2 SNTAGT. As DNA, the CDR3 is TGTGCCAGCAGTGACTCGAAACAGAATAGCAATCAGCCCCAGCATTTT. Protein sequence: CASSDSKQNSNQPQHF.